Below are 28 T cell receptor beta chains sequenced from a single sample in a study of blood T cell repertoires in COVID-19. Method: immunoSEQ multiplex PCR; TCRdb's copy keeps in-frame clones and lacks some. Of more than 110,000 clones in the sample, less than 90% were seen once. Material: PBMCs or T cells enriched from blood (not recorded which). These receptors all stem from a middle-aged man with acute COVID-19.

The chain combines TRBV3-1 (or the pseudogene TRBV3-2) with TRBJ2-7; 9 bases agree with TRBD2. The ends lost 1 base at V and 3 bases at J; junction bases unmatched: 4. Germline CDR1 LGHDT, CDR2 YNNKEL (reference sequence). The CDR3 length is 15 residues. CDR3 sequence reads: CASSQVSSGNYEQYF. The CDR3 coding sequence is TGTGCCAGCAGCCAAGTCTCTAGCGGGAACTACGAGCAGTACTTC.

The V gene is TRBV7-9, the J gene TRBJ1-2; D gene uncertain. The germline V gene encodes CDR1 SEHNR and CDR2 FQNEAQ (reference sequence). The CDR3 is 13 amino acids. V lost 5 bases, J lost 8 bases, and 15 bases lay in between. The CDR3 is CASSPPRGGGYTF. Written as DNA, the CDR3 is TGTGCCAGCAGCCCCCCCCGAGGAGGGGGCTACACCTTC.

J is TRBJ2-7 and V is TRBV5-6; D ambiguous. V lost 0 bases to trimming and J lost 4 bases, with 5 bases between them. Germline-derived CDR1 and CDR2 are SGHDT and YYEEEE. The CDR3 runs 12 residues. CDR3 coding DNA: TGTGCCAGCAGCTTGGACAGATACGAGCAGTACTTC. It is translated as CASSLDRYEQYF.

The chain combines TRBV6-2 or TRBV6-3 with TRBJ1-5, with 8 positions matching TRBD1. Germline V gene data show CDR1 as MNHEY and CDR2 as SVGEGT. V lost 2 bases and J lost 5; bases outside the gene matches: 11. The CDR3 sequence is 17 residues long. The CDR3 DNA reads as TGTGCCAGCAGTTACGTCCCCCGGGACAGGTTAGATCAGCCCCAGCATTTT. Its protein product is CASSYVPRDRLDQPQHF.

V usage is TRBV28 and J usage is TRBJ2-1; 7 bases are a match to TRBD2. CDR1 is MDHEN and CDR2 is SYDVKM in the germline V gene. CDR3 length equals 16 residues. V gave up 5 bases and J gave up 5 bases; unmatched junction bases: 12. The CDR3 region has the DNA TGTGCCAGCAGTCCGATCTGGGGGGGTGTAGACAATGAGCAGTTCTTC. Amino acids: CASSPIWGGVDNEQFF.

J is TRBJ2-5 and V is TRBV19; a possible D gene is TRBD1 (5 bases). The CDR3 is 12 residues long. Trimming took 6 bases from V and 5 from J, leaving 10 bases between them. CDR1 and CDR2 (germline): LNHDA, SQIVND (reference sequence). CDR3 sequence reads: CASSAGFETQYF. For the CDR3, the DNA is TGTGCCAGTAGCGCAGGGTTCGAGACCCAGTACTTC.

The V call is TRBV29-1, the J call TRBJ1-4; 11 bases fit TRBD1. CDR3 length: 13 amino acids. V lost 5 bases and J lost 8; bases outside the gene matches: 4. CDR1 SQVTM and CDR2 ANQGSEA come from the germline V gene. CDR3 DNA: TGCAGCGTTCCGGGACAGGGGGAAGAAAAACTGTTTTTT. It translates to CSVPGQGEEKLFF.

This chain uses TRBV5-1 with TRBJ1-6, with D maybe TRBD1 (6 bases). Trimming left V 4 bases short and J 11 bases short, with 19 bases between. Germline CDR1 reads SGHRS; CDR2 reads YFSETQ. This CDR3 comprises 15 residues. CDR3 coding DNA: TGCGCCAGCAGCGCCTGGGGGCAGGGGACCGCACCCCTCCACTTT. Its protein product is CASSAWGQGTAPLHF.

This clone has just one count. CDR3 nucleotides: TGTGCCAGCAGCTTGGTGGCGGGGCATAATTCACCCCTCCACTTT. Translation: CASSLVAGHNSPLHF. V gene TRBV7-6 combines with J gene TRBJ1-6, with D perhaps TRBD1 (5 bases). The CDR3 length is 15 residues. Germline V gene lookup returns CDR1 SGHVS and CDR2 FNYEAQ. The germline V and J ends were trimmed by 3 bases and 5 bases, with 11 bases remaining between them. The whole variable domain, remainder taken from reference TRBV7-6 and TRBJ1-6, is GAGVSQSPRYKVTKRGQDVALRCDPISGHVSLYWYRQALGQGPEFLTYFNYEAQQDKSGLPNDRFSAERPEGSISTLTIQRTEQRDSAMYRCASSLVAGHNSPLHFGNGTRLTVT.

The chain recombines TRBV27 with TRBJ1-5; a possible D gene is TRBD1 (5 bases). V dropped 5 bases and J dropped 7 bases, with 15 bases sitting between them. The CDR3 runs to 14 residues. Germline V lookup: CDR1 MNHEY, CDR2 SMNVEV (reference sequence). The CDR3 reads CASSGMGLRQPQHF. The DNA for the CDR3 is TGTGCCAGCAGTGGGATGGGGCTGAGACAGCCCCAGCATTTT.

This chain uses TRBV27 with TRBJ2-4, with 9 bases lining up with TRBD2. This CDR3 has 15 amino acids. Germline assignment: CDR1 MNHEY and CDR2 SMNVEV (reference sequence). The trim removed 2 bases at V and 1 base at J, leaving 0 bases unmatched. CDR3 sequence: CASSLSGRAKNIQYF. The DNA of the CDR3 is TGTGCCAGCAGTTTAAGCGGGAGGGCCAAAAACATTCAGTACTTC.

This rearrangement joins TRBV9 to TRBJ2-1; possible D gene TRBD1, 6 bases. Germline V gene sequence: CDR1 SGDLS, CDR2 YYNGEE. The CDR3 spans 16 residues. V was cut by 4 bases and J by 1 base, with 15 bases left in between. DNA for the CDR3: TGTGCCAGCAGCCCCACAGGGAGCATTTCCTACAATGAGCAGTTCTTC. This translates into CASSPTGSISYNEQFF.

The CDR3 spells CASSFSSTGIYGYTF. CDR3 nucleotides: TGCGCCAGCAGCTTTTCTTCTACAGGGATCTATGGCTACACCTTC. The chain recombines TRBV5-1 with TRBJ1-2; TRBD1 is a possible D gene (6 bases). This CDR3 contains 15 residues. V was trimmed by 2 bases and J by 4 bases, leaving 15 bases between them. In germline, CDR1 is SGHRS, CDR2 YFSETQ. Filled out from reference TRBV5-1 and TRBJ1-2, the complete variable domain reads KAGVTQTPRYLIKTRGQQVTLSCSPISGHRSVSWYQQTPGQGLQFLFEYFSETQRNKGNFPGRFSGRQFSNSRSEMNVSTLELGDSALYLCASSFSSTGIYGYTFGSGTRLTVV.

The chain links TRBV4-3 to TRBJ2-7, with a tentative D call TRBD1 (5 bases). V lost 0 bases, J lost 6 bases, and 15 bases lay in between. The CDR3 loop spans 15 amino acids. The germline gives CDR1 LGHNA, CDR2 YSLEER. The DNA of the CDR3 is TGCGCCAGCAGCCAAGAAGTCTACGGAAGGGGCGAGCAGTACTTC. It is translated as CASSQEVYGRGEQYF.

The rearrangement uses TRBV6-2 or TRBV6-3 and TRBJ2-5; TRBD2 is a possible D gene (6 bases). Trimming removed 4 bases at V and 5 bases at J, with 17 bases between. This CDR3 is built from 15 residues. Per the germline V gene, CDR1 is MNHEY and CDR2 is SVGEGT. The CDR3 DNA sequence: TGTGCCAGCAGTTGGGGGGTAACTAGGACGGAGACCCAGTACTTC. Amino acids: CASSWGVTRTETQYF.

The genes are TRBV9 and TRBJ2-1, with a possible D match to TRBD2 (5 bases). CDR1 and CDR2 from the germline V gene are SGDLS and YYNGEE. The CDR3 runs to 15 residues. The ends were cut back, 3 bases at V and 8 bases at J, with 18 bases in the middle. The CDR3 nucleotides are TGTGCCAGCAGCGAGGGTGGGAGAATGGTCGATGAGCAGTTCTTC. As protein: CASSEGGRMVDEQFF.

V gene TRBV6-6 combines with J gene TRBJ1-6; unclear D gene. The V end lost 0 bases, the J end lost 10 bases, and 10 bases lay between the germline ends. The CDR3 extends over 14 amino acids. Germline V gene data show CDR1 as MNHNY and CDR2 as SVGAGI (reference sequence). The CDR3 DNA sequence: TGTGCCAGCAGTTACTCGGGAGGGCAATCACCCCTCCACTTT. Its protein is CASSYSGGQSPLHF.

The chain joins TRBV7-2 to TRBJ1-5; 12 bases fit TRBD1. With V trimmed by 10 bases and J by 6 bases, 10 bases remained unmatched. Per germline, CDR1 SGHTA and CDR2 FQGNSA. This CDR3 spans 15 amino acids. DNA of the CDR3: TGTGCCACCGGTGGGACAGGGGGCATAGGTCAGCCCCAGCATTTT. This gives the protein CATGGTGGIGQPQHF.

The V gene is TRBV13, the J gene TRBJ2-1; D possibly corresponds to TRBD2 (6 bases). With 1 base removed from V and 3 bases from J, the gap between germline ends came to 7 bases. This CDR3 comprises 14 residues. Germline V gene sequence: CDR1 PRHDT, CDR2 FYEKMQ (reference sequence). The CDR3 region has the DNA TGTGCCAGCAGCTTAGAGGAGGGCTACAATGAGCAGTTCTTC. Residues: CASSLEEGYNEQFF. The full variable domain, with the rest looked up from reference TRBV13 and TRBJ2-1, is AAGVIQSPRHLIKEKRETATLKCYPIPRHDTVYWYQQGPGQDPQFLISFYEKMQSDKGSIPDRFSAQQFSDYHSELNMSSLELGDSALYFCASSLEEGYNEQFFGPGTRLTVL.

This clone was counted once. CDR3 sequence (DNA): TGCAGCGTGGGGACTAGCGGCTCCTACAATGAGCAGTTCTTC. Protein: CSVGTSGSYNEQFF. The chain combines TRBV29-1 with TRBJ2-1, with 11 bases matching TRBD2. J lost 0 bases, V lost 6 bases, and 1 base had no gene match. The CDR3 consists of 14 residues. CDR1 SQVTM and CDR2 ANQGSEA come from the germline V gene.

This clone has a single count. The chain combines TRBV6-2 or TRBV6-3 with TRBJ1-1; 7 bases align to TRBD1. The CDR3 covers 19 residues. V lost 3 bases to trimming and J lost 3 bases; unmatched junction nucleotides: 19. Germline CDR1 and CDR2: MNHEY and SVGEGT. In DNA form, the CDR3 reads TGTGCCAGCAGTTATCCTTCGCAGCCGAGGGGGCCTCCGCACACTGAAGCTTTCTTT. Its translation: CASSYPSQPRGPPHTEAFF.

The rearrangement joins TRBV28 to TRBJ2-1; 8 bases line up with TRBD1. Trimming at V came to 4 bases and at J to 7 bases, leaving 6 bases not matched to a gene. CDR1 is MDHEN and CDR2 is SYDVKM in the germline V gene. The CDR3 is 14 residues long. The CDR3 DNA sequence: TGTGCCAGCAGTTCTCGACAGGGGAGAAATGAGCAGTTCTTC. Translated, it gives CASSSRQGRNEQFF.

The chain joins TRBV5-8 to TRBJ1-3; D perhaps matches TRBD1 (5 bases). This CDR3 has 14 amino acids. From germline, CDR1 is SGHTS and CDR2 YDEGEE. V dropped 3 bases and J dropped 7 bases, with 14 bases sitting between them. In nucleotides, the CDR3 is TGTGCCAGCAGCTCTCTGGAAGGGGCGAACACCATATATTTT. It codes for CASSSLEGANTIYF.

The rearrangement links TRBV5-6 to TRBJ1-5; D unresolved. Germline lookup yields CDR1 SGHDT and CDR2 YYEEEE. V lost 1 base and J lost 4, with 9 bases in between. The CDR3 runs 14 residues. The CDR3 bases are TGTGCCAGCAGCTTGAGGAGAGGGAATCAGCCCCAGCATTTT. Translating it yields CASSLRRGNQPQHF.

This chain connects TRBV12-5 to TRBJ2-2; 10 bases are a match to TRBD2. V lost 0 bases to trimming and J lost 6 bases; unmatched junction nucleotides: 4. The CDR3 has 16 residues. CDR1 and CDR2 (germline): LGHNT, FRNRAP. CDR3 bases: TGTGCTAGTGGTTTGGTCCTAGCGGGAGAGTCCGGGGAGCTGTTTTTT. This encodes CASGLVLAGESGELFF.

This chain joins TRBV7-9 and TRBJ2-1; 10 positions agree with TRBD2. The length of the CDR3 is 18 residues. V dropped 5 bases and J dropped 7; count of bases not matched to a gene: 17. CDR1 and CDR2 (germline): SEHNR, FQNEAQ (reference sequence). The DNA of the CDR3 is TGTGCCAGCAGCGACCAAGGGGGGCTAGCGGGAGCTCAGAATGAGCAGTTCTTC. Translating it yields CASSDQGGLAGAQNEQFF.

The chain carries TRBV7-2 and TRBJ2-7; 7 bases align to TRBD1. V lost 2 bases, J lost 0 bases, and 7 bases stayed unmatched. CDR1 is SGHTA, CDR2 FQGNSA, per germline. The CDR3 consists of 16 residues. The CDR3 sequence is CASSLILWDSSYEQYF. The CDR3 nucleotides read TGTGCCAGCAGCTTAATTCTATGGGACAGCTCCTACGAGCAGTACTTC.

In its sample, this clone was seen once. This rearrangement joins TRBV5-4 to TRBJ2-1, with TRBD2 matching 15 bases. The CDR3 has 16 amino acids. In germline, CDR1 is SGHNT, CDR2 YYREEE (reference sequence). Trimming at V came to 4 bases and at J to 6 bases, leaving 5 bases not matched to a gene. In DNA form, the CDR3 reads TGTGCCAGCAGCCCCGGGACTAGCGGGGGGATCAATGAGCAGTTCTTC. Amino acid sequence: CASSPGTSGGINEQFF.